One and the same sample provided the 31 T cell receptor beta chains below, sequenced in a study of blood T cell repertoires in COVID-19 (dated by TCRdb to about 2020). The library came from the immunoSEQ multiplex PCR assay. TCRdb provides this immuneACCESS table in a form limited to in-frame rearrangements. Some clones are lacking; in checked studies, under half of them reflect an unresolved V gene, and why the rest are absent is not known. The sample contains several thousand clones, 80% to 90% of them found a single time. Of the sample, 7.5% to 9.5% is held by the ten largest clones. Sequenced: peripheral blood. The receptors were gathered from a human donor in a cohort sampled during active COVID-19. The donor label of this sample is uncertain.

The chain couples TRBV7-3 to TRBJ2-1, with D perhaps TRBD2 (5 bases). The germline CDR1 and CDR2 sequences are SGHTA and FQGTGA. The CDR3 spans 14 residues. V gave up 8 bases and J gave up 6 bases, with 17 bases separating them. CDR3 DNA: TGTGCCAGCGAGGAGGCCGGGGTGGGCAATGAGCAGTTCTTC. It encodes CASEEAGVGNEQFF.

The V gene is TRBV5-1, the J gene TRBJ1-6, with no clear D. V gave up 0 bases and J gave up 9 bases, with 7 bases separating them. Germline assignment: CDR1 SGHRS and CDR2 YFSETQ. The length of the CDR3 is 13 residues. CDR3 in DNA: TGCGCCAGCAGCTTGGGTCGGGGTTCACCCCTCCACTTT. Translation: CASSLGRGSPLHF.

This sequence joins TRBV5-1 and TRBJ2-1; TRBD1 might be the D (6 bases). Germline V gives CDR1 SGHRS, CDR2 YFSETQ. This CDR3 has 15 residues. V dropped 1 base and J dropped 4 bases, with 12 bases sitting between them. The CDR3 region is CASSLSQGRYNEQFF. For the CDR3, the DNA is TGCGCCAGCAGCTTGTCGCAGGGGAGATACAATGAGCAGTTCTTC.

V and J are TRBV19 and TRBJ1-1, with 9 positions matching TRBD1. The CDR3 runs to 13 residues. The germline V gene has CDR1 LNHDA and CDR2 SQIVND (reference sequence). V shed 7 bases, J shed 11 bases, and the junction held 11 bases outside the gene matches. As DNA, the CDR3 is TGTGCCAGTATTGGGGACAGGGTTACTCCGGCTTTCTTT. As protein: CASIGDRVTPAFF.

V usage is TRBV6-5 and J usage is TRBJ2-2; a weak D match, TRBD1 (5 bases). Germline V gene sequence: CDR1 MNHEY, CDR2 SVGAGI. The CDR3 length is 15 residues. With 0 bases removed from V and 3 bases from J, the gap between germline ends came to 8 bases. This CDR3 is CASSYSPGHTGELFF. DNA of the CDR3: TGTGCCAGCAGTTACTCGCCAGGGCACACCGGGGAGCTGTTTTTT.

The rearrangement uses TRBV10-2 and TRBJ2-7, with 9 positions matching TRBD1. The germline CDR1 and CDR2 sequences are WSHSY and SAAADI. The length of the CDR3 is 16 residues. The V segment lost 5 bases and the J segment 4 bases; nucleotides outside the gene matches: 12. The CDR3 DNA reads TGCGCCAGCAGTCCAACTCGGGGACAGGGCGAATACGAGCAGTACTTC. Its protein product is CASSPTRGQGEYEQYF.

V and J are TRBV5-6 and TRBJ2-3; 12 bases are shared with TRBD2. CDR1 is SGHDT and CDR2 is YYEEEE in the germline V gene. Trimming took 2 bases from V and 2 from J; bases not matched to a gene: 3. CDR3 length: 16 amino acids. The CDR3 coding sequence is TGTGCCAGCAGCTTCCGACTAGCGGGGGACACAGATACGCAGTATTTT. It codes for CASSFRLAGDTDTQYF.

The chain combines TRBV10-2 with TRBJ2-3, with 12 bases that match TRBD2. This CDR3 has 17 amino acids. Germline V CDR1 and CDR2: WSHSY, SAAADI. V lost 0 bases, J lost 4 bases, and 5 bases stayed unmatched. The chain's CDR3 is CASSESASGGAPDTQYF. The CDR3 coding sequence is TGCGCCAGCAGTGAGTCGGCTAGCGGGGGGGCCCCAGATACGCAGTATTTT.

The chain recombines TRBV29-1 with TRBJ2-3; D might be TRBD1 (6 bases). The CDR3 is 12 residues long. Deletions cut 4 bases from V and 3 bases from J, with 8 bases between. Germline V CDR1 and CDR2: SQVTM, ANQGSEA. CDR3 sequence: CSVGQGTDTQYF. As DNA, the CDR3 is TGCAGCGTTGGGCAGGGGACAGATACGCAGTATTTT.

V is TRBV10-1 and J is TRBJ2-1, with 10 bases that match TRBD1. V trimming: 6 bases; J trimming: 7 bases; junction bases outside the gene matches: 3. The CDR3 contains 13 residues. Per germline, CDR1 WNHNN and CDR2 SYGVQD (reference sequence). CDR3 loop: CASRPGQGNEQFF. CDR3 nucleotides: TGCGCCAGCAGGCCGGGACAGGGGAATGAGCAGTTCTTC.

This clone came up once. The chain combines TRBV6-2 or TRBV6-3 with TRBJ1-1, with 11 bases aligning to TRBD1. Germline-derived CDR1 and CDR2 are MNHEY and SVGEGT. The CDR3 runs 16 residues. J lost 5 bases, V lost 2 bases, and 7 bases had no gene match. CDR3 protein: CASSYVGTGGLTEAFF. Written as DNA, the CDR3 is TGTGCCAGCAGTTACGTAGGGACAGGGGGTTTGACTGAAGCTTTCTTT.

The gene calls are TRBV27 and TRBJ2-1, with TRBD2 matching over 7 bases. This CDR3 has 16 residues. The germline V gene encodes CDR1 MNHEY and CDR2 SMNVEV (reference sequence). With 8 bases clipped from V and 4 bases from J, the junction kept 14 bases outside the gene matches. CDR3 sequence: CASGGGGVSNYNEQFF. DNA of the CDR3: TGTGCCAGCGGCGGGGGAGGAGTATCTAATTACAATGAGCAGTTCTTC.

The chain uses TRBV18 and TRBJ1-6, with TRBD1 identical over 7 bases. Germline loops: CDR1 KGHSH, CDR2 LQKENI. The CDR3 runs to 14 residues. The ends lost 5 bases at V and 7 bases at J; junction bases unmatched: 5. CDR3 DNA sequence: TGTGCCAGCTCATCGGGGGACAGCAATTCACCCCTCCACTTT. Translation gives CASSSGDSNSPLHF.

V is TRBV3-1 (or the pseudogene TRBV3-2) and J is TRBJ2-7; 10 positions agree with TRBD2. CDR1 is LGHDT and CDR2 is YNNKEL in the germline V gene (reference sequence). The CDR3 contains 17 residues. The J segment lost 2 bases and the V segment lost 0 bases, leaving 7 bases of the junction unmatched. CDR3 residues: CASSQDQSGTSAYEQYF. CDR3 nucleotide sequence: TGTGCCAGCAGCCAAGATCAGTCGGGGACTAGCGCCTACGAGCAGTACTTC.

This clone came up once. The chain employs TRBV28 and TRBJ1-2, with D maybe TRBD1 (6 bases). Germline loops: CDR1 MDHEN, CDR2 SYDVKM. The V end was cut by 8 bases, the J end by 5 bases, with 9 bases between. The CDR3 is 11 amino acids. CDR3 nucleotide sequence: TGTGCCAGCGGGACAAATTATGGCTACACCTTC. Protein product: CASGTNYGYTF.

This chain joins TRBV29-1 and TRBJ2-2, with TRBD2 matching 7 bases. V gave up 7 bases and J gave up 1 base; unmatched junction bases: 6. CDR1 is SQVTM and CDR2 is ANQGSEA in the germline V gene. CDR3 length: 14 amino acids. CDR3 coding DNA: TGCAGCGGTCGGACGGGAGGGAACACCGGGGAGCTGTTTTTT. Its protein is CSGRTGGNTGELFF.

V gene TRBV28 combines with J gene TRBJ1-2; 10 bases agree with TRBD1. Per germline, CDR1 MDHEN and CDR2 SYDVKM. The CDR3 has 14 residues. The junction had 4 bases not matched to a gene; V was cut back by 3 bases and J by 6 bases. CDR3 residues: CASSFPGQGNGYTF. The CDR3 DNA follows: TGTGCCAGCAGTTTCCCGGGACAGGGGAATGGCTACACCTTC.

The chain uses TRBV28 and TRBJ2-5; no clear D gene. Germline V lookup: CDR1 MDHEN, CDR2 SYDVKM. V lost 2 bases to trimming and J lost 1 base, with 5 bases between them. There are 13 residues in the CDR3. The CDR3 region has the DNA TGTGCCAGCAGTTTAAACTTCCAAGAGACCCAGTACTTC. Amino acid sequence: CASSLNFQETQYF.

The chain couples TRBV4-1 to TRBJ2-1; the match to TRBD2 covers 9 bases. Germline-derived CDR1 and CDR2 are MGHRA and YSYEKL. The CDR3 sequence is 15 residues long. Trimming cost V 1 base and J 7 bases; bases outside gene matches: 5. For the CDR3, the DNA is TGCGCCAGCAGCCAAGCTAGCGGGGTGTTGAATGAGCAGTTCTTC. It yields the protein CASSQASGVLNEQFF.

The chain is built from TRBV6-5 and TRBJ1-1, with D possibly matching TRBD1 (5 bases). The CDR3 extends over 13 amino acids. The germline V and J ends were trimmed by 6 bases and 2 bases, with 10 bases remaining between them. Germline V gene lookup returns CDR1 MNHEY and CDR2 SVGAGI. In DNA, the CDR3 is TGTGCCAGCAGGCCGACAGAAAACACTGAAGCTTTCTTT. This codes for CASRPTENTEAFF.

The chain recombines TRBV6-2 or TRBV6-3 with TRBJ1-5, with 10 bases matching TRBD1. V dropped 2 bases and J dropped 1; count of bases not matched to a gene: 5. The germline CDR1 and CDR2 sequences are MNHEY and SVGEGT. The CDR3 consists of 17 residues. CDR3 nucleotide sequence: TGTGCCAGCAGTTACGACAGGGGGCTTTTGAGCAATCAGCCCCAGCATTTT. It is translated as CASSYDRGLLSNQPQHF.

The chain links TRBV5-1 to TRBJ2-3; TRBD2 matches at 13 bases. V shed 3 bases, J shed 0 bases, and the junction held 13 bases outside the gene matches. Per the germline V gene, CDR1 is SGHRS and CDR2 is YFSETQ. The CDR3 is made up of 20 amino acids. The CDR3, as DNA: TGCGCCAGCAGCTCCCTCGGGGGGGGGACTAGCGGGGTCAGCACAGATACGCAGTATTTT. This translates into CASSSLGGGTSGVSTDTQYF. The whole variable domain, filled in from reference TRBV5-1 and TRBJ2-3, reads KAGVTQTPRYLIKTRGQQVTLSCSPISGHRSVSWYQQTPGQGLQFLFEYFSETQRNKGNFPGRFSGRQFSNSRSEMNVSTLELGDSALYLCASSSLGGGTSGVSTDTQYFGPGTRLTVL.

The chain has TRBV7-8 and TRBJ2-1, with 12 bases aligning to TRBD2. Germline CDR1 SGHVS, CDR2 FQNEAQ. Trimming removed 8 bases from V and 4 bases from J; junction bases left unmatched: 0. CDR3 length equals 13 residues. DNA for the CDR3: TGTGCCAGCGGGACTAGCGGGTACAATGAGCAGTTCTTC. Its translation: CASGTSGYNEQFF.

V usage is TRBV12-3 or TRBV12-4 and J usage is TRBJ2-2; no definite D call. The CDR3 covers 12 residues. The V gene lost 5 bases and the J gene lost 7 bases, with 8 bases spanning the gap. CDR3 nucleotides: TGTGCCAGCAGTCTGGGCAGCGGGGAGCTGTTTTTT. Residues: CASSLGSGELFF.

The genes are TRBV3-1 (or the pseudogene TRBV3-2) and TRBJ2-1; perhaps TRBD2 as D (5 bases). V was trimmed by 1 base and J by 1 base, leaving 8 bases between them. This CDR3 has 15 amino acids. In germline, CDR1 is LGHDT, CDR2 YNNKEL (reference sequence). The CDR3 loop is CASSQVQRSYNEQFF. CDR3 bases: TGTGCCAGCAGCCAAGTCCAGCGGTCCTACAATGAGCAGTTCTTC.

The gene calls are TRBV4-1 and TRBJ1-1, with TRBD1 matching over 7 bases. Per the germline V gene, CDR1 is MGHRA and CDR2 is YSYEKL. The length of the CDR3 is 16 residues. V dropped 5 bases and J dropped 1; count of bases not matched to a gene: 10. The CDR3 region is CASSLDREGRNTEAFF. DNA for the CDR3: TGCGCCAGCAGCTTAGACAGGGAAGGTAGGAACACTGAAGCTTTCTTT.

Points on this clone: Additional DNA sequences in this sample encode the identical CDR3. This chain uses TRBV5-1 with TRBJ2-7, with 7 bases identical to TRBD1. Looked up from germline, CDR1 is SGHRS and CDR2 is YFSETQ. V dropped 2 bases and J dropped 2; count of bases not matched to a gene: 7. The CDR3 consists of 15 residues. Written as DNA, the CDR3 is TGCGCCAGCAGCTTAGCTCAGGGGGACACCTACGAGCAGTACTTC. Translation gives CASSLAQGDTYEQYF.

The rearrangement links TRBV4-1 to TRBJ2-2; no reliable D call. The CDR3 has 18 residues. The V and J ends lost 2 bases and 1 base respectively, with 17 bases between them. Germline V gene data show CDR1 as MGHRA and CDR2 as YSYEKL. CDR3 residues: CASSQKTITYGNTGELFF. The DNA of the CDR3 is TGCGCCAGCAGCCAAAAGACAATTACCTATGGGAACACCGGGGAGCTGTTTTTT.

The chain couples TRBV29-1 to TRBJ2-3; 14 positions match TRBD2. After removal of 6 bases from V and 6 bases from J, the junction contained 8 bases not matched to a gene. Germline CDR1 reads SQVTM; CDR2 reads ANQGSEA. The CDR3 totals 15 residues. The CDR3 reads CSVAGTSGSSDTQYF. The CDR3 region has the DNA TGCAGCGTAGCCGGGACTAGCGGGAGTTCGGATACGCAGTATTTT.

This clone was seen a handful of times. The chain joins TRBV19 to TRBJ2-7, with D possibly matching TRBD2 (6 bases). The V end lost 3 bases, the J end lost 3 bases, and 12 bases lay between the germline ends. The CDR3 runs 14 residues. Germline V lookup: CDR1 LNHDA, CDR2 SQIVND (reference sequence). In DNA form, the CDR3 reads TGTGCCAGTAGTATTGGAGGGGACGTCTACGAGCAGTACTTC. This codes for CASSIGGDVYEQYF.

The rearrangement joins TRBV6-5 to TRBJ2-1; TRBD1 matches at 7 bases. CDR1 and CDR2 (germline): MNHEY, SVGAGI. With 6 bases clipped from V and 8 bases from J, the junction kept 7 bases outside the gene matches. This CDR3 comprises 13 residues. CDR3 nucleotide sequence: TGTGCCAGCAGGCCCCAGGGGGACCATGAGCAGTTCTTC. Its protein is CASRPQGDHEQFF.